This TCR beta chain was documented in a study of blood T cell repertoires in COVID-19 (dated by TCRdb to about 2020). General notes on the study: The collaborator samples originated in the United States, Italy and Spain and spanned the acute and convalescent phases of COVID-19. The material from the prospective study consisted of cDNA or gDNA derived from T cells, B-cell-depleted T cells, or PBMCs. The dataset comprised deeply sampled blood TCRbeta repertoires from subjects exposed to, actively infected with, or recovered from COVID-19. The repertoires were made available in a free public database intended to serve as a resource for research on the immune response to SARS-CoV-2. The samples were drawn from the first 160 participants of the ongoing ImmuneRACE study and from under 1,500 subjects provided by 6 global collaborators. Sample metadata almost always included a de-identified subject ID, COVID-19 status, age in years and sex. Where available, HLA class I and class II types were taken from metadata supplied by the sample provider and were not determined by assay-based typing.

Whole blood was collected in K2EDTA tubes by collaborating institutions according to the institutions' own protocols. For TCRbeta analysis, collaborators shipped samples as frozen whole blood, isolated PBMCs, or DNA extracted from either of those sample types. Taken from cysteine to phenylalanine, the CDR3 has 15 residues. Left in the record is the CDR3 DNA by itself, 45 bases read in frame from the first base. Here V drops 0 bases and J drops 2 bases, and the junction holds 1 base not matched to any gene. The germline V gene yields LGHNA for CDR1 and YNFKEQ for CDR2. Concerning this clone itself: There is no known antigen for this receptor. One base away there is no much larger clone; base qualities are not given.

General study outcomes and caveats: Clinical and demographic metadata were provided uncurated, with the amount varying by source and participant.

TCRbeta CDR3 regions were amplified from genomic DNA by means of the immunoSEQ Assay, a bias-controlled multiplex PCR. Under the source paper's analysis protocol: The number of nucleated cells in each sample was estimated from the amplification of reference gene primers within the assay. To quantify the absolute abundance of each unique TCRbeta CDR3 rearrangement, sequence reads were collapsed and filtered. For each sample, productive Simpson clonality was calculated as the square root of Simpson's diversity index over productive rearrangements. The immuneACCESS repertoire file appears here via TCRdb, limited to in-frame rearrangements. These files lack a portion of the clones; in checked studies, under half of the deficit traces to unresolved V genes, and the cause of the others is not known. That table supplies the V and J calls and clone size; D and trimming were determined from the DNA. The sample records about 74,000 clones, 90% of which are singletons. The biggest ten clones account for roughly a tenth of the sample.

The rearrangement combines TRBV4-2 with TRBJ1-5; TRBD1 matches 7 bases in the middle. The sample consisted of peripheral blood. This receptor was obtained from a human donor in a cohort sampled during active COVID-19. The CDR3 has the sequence CASSQETGRNQPQHF. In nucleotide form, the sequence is TGTGCCAGCAGCCAAGAGACAGGGCGCAATCAGCCCCAGCATTTT.